These 5 T cell receptor beta chains originate from one sample sequenced in a study of cytomegalovirus exposure and HLA in healthy donors. The primer mix had 60 Vbeta and 13 Jbeta primers. This table comes from immunoSEQ multiplex PCR, and its TCRdb copy is limited to in-frame clones, with some not included. The data hold about 78,000 clones, with 72% observed a single time. The sample comprised PBMCs. The receptors were gathered from a middle-aged woman in good health and CMV-seropositive.

The CDR3 coding sequence is TGCAGCGTTGACGGTCGAGGGGGTGGAGACTATGGCTACACCTTC. Translating it yields CSVDGRGGGDYGYTF. J is TRBJ1-2 and V is TRBV29-1; TRBD1 is a possible D gene (6 bases). The V end lost 3 bases, the J end lost 3 bases, and 17 bases lay between the germline ends. The CDR3 is 15 amino acids. Germline lookup yields CDR1 SQVTM and CDR2 ANQGSEA.

The V gene is TRBV29-1, the J gene TRBJ1-1; D is uncertain. The CDR3 is made up of 13 amino acids. Trimming removed 3 bases from V and 3 bases from J, with 11 bases in between. Germline V CDR1 and CDR2: SQVTM, ANQGSEA. This CDR3 reads CSVEISVDTEAFF. The CDR3 DNA sequence: TGCAGCGTTGAGATTTCGGTGGACACTGAAGCTTTCTTT.

The sample holds a few counts of this clone. Other DNA sequences in this sample translate to the same CDR3. The chain's CDR3 is CASSLRENTEAFF. CDR3 nucleotide sequence: TGTGCCAGCAGCCTCAGGGAGAACACTGAAGCTTTCTTT. V is TRBV7-9 and J is TRBJ1-1, with D possibly being TRBD1 (5 bases). The CDR3 runs 13 residues. The germline V gene encodes CDR1 SEHNR and CDR2 FQNEAQ (reference sequence). Trimming cost V 5 bases and J 1 base, with 8 bases left between them. Full variable domain (outside the CDR3, taken from reference TRBV7-9 and TRBJ1-1): DTGVSQNPRHKITKRGQNVTFRCDPISEHNRLYWYRQTLGQGPEFLTYFQNEAQLEKSRLLSDRFSAERPKGSFSTLEIQRTEQGDSAMYLCASSLRENTEAFFGQGTRLTVV.

This clone is a singleton in its sample. This chain joins TRBV15 and TRBJ2-3; 10 bases align to TRBD2. The CDR3 contains 14 residues. V trimming: 7 bases; J trimming: 6 bases; junction bases outside the gene matches: 7. Germline-derived CDR1 and CDR2 are LNHNV and YYDKDF (reference sequence). The CDR3 region is CATKPSGSFDTQYF. Here the CDR3 DNA reads TGTGCCACCAAGCCTAGCGGGAGTTTCGATACGCAGTATTTT.

The chain links TRBV7-2 to TRBJ2-7, with 10 bases lining up with TRBD2. CDR1 is SGHTA and CDR2 is FQGNSA in the germline V gene. V trimming: 5 bases; J trimming: 8 bases; junction bases outside the gene matches: 9. The CDR3 is 14 residues long. The CDR3 nucleotides are TGTGCCAGCAGCCCGGGACTAGCGACGTGGAAGCAGTACTTC. Translation gives CASSPGLATWKQYF.